This T cell receptor (beta chain) was captured by sequencing in a study of cytomegalovirus exposure and HLA in healthy donors. With 60 Vbeta and 13 Jbeta primers, the PCR was carried out. Profiled with immunoSEQ multiplex PCR; TCRdb holds only in-frame clones, not every one. The table lists more than 150,000 clones, 82% of them singletons, with over 1.5% in the top ten. The CDR3 spans 13 residues. V lost 6 bases, J lost 10 bases, and 5 bases stayed unmatched. Germline loops: CDR1 SGHAT, CDR2 FQDESV (reference sequence). The V call is TRBV11-1, the J call TRBJ2-1, with TRBD2 matching over 11 bases. The receptor's source is a man aged 40-49 years in good health and CMV-seronegative. Sequencing was done on a sample of PBMCs. The CDR3 sequence is CASRGTSGREQFF. The CDR3 nucleotides are TGTGCCAGCAGGGGGACTAGCGGACGCGAGCAGTTCTTC.